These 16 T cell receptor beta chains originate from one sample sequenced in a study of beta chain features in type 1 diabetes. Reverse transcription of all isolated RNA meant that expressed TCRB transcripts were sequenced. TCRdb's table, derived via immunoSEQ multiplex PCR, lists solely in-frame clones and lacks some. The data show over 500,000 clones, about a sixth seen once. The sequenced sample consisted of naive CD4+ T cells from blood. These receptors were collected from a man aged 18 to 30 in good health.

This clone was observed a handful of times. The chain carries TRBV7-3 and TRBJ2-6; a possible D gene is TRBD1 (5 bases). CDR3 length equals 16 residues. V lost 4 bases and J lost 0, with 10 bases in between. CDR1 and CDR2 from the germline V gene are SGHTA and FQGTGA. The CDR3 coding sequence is TGTGCCAGCAGCTCCCAGGGATACTCTGGGGCCAACGTCCTGACTTTC. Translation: CASSSQGYSGANVLTF.

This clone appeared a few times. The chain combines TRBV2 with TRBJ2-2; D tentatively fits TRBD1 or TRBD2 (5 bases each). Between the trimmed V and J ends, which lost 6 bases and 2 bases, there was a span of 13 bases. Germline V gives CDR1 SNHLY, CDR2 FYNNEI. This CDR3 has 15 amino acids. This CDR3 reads CASRGEQLNTGELFF. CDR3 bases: TGTGCCAGCAGGGGGGAACAGCTCAACACCGGGGAGCTGTTTTTT.

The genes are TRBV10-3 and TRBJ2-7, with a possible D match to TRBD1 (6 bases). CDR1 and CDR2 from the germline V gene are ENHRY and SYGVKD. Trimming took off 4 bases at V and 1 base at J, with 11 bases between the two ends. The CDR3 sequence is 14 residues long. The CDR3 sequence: CAISVARGSYEQYF. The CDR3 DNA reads TGTGCCATCAGTGTCGCCAGGGGTTCCTACGAGCAGTACTTC.

The CDR3 spells CASRPTGGSEKLFF. The CDR3 DNA reads TGTGCCAGCAGGCCGACAGGGGGGAGTGAAAAACTGTTTTTT. The gene calls are TRBV6-6 and TRBJ1-4; TRBD1 matches 9 bases. Unmatched junction bases numbered 6, after V lost 6 bases and J lost 7 bases. Germline V lookup: CDR1 MNHNY, CDR2 SVGAGI (reference sequence). The CDR3 loop spans 14 amino acids.

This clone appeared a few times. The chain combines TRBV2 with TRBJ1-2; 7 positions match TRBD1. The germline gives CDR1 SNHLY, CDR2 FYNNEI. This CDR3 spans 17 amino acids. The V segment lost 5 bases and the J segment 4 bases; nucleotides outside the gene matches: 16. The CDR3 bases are TGTGCCAGCAGTCTTTGGTCGACAGGGTGGCCCAGCTATGGCTACACCTTC. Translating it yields CASSLWSTGWPSYGYTF.

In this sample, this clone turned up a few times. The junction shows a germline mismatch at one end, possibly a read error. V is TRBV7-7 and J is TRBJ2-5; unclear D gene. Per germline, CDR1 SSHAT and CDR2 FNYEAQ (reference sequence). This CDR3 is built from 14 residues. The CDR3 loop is CASSPAGVAETQYF. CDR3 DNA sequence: TGTGCTAGCAGCCCAGCCGGAGTAGCAGAGACCCAGTACTTC.

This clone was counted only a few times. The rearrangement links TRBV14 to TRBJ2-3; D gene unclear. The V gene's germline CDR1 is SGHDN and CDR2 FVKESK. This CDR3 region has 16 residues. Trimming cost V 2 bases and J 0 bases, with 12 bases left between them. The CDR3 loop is CASSQSPGMSTDTQYF. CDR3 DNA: TGTGCCAGCAGCCAAAGCCCGGGTATGAGCACAGATACGCAGTATTTT. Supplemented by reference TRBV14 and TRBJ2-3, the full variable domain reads EAGVTQFPSHSVIEKGQTVTLRCDPISGHDNLYWYRRVMGKEIKFLLHFVKESKQDESGMPNNRFLAERTGGTYSTLKVQPAELEDSGVYFCASSQSPGMSTDTQYFGPGTRLTVL.

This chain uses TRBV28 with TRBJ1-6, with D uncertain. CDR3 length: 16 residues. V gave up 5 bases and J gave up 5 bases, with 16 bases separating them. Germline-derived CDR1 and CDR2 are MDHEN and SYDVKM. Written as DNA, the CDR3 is TGTGCCAGCAGTCCCCCCGGGAGGCCCAATAATTCACCCCTCCACTTT. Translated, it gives CASSPPGRPNNSPLHF.

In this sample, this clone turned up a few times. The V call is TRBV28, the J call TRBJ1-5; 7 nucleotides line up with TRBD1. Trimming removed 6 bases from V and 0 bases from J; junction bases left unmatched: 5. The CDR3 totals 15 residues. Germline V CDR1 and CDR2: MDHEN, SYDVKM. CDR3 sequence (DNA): TGTGCCAGCAGCCCCGGACAGGCTAGCAATCAGCCCCAGCATTTT. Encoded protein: CASSPGQASNQPQHF. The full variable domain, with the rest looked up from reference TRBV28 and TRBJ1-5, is DVKVTQSSRYLVKRTGEKVFLECVQDMDHENMFWYRQDPGLGLRLIYFSYDVKMKEKGDIPEGYSVSREKKERFSLILESASTNQTSMYLCASSPGQASNQPQHFGDGTRLSIL.

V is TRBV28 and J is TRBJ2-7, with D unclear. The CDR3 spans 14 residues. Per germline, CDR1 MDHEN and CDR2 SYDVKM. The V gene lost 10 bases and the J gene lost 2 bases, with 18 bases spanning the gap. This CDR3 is CATTTSGRPYEQYF. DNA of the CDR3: TGTGCCACCACGACATCGGGTCGTCCCTACGAGCAGTACTTC. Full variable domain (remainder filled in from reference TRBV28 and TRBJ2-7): DVKVTQSSRYLVKRTGEKVFLECVQDMDHENMFWYRQDPGLGLRLIYFSYDVKMKEKGDIPEGYSVSREKKERFSLILESASTNQTSMYLCATTTSGRPYEQYFGPGTRLTVT.

As DNA, the CDR3 is TGTGCCAGCAGTTTATCTGGGGGAGGCCTGCCCGAGCAGTACTTC. Translating it yields CASSLSGGGLPEQYF. The rearrangement links TRBV28 to TRBJ2-7, with D possibly matching TRBD2 (6 bases). Trimming took off 1 base at V and 6 bases at J, with 16 bases between the two ends. CDR3 length equals 15 residues. The germline gives CDR1 MDHEN, CDR2 SYDVKM.

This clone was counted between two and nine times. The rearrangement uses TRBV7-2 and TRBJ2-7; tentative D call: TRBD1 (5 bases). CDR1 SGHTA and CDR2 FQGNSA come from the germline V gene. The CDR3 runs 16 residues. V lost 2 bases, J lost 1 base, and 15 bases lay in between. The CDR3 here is CASSLRSGAESYEQYF. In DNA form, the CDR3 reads TGTGCCAGCAGCTTACGGAGTGGGGCGGAATCCTACGAGCAGTACTTC.

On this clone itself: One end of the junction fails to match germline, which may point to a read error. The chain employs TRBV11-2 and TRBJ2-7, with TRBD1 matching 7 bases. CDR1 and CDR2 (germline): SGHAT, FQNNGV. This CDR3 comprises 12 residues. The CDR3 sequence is CAGRGWTYEQYF. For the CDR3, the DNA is TGTGCCGGCAGGGGGTGGACCTACGAGCAGTACTTC.

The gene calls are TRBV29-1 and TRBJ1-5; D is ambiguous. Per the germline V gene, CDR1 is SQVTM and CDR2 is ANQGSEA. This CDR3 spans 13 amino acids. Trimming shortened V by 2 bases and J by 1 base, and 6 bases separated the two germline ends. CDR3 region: CSVETTSNQPQHF. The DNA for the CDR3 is TGCAGCGTTGAAACAACCAGCAATCAGCCCCAGCATTTT.

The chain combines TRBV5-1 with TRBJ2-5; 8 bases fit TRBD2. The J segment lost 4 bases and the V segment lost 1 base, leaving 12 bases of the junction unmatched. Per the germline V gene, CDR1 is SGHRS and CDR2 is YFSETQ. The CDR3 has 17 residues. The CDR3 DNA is TGCGCCAGCAGCTTGAGAGGAGCAGCGGGAGATGGAGAGACCCAGTACTTC. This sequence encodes CASSLRGAAGDGETQYF. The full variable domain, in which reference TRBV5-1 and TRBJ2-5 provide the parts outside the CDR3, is KAGVTQTPRYLIKTRGQQVTLSCSPISGHRSVSWYQQTPGQGLQFLFEYFSETQRNKGNFPGRFSGRQFSNSRSEMNVSTLELGDSALYLCASSLRGAAGDGETQYFGPGTRLLVL.

CDR3 sequence: CASSFIGRDYGYTF. In nucleotides, the CDR3 is TGTGCCAGCAGCTTTATAGGCAGGGACTATGGCTACACCTTC. The chain carries TRBV7-2 and TRBJ1-2; D is perhaps TRBD1 (5 bases). V lost 3 bases and J 3 bases, leaving 11 bases between the germline ends. The CDR3 is made up of 14 amino acids. Per germline, CDR1 SGHTA and CDR2 FQGNSA.